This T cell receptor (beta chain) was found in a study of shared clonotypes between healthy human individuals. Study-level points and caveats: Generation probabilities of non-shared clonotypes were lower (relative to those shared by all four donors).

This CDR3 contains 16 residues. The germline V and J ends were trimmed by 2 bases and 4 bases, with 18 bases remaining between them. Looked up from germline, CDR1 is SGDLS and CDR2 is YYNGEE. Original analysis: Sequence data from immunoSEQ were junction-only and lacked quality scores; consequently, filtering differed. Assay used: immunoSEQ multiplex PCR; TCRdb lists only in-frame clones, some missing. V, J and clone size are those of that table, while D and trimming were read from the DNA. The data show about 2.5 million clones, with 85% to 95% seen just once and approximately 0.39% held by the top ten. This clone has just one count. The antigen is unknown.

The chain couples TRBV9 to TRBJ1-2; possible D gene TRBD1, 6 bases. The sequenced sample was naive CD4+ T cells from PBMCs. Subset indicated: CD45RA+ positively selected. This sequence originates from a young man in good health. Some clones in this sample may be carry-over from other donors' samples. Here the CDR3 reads CASSVRKGGSRYGYTF. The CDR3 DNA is TGTGCCAGCAGCGTGAGGAAGGGGGGGTCCCGCTATGGCTACACCTTC.